The 15 T cell receptor beta chains presented below share a single source sample, sequenced in a study of blood T cells in healthy people across ages. A sample-barcoded 5' primer and a J-beta primer mix were used in a second PCR of roughly 6 to 11 cycles. Using its own MiXCR run on the 5' RACE reads, TCRdb lists one record per CDR3 protein. Of about 1.6 million distinct CDR3 sequences listed, approximately 32% are singletons. The sequencing input was blood. All receptors derive from a young woman in good health.

DNA for the CDR3: TGCAGTGCCCCCATTGGGGGGAGGGGAGATACGCAGTATTTT. Translation: CSAPIGGRGDTQYF. The chain couples TRBV20-1 to TRBJ2-3; 7 bases agree with TRBD2. The CDR3 is 14 amino acids. J gave up 5 bases and V 6 bases, and 11 bases lay outside the gene matches. In germline, CDR1 is DFQATT, CDR2 SNEGSKA (reference sequence).

With respect to this clonotype: A read error may account for a junction end that differs from germline. The chain carries TRBV11-2 and TRBJ2-5; a weak D match, TRBD2 (6 bases). CDR3 length equals 15 residues. Germline V lookup: CDR1 SGHAT, CDR2 FQNNGV. CDR3: CASSLEGGDWWTQYF. As DNA, the CDR3 is TGTGCCAGCAGCCTAGAGGGTGGGGACTGGTGGACCCAGTACTTC.

The rearrangement joins TRBV28 to TRBJ2-7, with D perhaps matching TRBD1 (5 bases). The CDR3 runs 14 residues. V lost 3 bases, J lost 5 bases, and 14 bases lay in between. Germline lookup yields CDR1 MDHEN and CDR2 SYDVKM. CDR3 sequence (DNA): TGTGCCAGCAGTTTGGGGCAGCTAACCCACGAGCAGTACTTC. Its translation is CASSLGQLTHEQYF.

CDR3 sequence (DNA): TGTGCCAGCAGTTACAGCGGGGGGACGGTCTATGGCTACACCTTC. It codes for CASSYSGGTVYGYTF. The V call is TRBV6-5, the J call TRBJ1-2; maybe TRBD1 (5 bases). The CDR3 totals 15 residues. Germline values: CDR1 MNHEY, CDR2 SVGAGI. Trimming removed 2 bases from V and 4 bases from J, with 14 bases in between.

The CDR3 region has the DNA TGTGCCAGCACCCTAGGGCAAATTGGATCACCCCTCCACTTT. Its protein product is CASTLGQIGSPLHF. The rearrangement uses TRBV6-5 and TRBJ1-6; D not resolved. CDR1 MNHEY and CDR2 SVGAGI come from the germline V gene. This CDR3 is built from 14 residues. Between the trimmed V and J ends, which lost 7 bases and 10 bases, there was a span of 17 bases.

The gene calls are TRBV12-5 and TRBJ1-1; D is uncertain. The CDR3 is 13 residues long. Germline assignment: CDR1 LGHNT and CDR2 FRNRAP. V lost 6 bases, J lost 3 bases, and 11 bases lay in between. The CDR3 loop reads CASGVNRDTEAFF. DNA for the CDR3: TGTGCTAGTGGAGTGAACCGCGACACTGAAGCTTTCTTT.

This clonotype was seen ten or more times. The chain is built from TRBV12-3 or TRBV12-4 and TRBJ2-3; D is perhaps TRBD2 (6 bases). This CDR3 is 17 amino acids long. Trimming took 2 bases from V and 2 from J, leaving 17 bases between them. DNA of the CDR3: TGTGCCAGCAGTTTATCCGTGGGGCGGGGCCCCACAGATACGCAGTATTTT. It specifies CASSLSVGRGPTDTQYF.

To note about this clonotype: One end of the junction varies from germline; a read error may be responsible. The chain recombines TRBV9 with TRBJ1-4, with D perhaps matching TRBD1 (5 bases). Germline V gene sequence: CDR1 SGDLS, CDR2 YYNGEE. The CDR3 spans 17 residues. CDR3 residues: CTSSEALDSATNEKLFF. CDR3 sequence (DNA): TGTACCAGCAGCGAGGCCCTAGACAGCGCAACTAATGAAAAACTGTTTTTT.

This chain links TRBV6-5 with TRBJ1-1; D gene unclear. The germline CDR1 and CDR2 sequences are MNHEY and SVGAGI. The CDR3 has 13 residues. The V and J ends lost 0 bases and 8 bases respectively, with 10 bases between them. The CDR3 nucleotides are TGTGCCAGCAGTTACTCGGCGGGCCTAGAAGCTTTCTTT. This encodes CASSYSAGLEAFF.

Note on this clonotype: Germline is not matched at one junction end, which may reflect a read error. The chain uses TRBV7-8 and TRBJ2-7; 8 bases align to TRBD1. The germline V gene has CDR1 SGHVS and CDR2 FQNEAQ. The CDR3 totals 18 residues. CDR3 DNA: TGTGCCAGCAGCTTTAAAGGGCCATGGACAGGGAGCTCCTACGGGCAGTACTTC. As protein: CASSFKGPWTGSSYGQYF.

This clonotype was seen ten or more times. V usage is TRBV29-1 and J usage is TRBJ2-7, with a possible D match to TRBD2 (5 bases). This CDR3 region has 11 residues. V was shortened by 6 bases and J by 2 bases, with 8 bases between the two germline ends. The germline gives CDR1 SQVTM, CDR2 ANQGSEA. CDR3 loop: CSVGLAYEQYF. The CDR3 DNA reads as TGCAGCGTCGGACTCGCCTACGAGCAGTACTTC.

The chain employs TRBV5-1 and TRBJ2-7; 8 bases align to TRBD1. The trim removed 2 bases at V and 10 bases at J, leaving 2 bases unmatched. The germline V gene encodes CDR1 SGHRS and CDR2 YFSETQ. The CDR3 has 11 residues. In DNA form, the CDR3 reads TGCGCCAGCAGCTTCGGACAGGGACAGTACTTC. This gives the protein CASSFGQGQYF.

V gene TRBV20-1 combines with J gene TRBJ2-7, with D tentatively TRBD1 (5 bases). The CDR3 runs to 13 residues. The germline V and J ends were trimmed by 6 bases and 2 bases, with 14 bases remaining between them. CDR1 is DFQATT, CDR2 SNEGSKA, per germline (reference sequence). The CDR3 DNA sequence: TGCAGTGCGGAGAAGGGGTTGACCTACGAGCAGTACTTC. This gives the protein CSAEKGLTYEQYF.

This clonotype was seen only a few times. This sequence joins TRBV14 and TRBJ2-4; D may be TRBD1 or TRBD2 (6 bases each). Per germline, CDR1 SGHDN and CDR2 FVKESK. The CDR3 has 15 residues. The ends were cut back, 2 bases at V and 3 bases at J, with 11 bases in the middle. CDR3 in amino acids: CASSQIQGGKNIQYF. The CDR3 region has the DNA TGTGCCAGCAGCCAAATACAGGGAGGCAAAAACATTCAGTACTTC. The full variable domain, with the rest looked up from reference TRBV14 and TRBJ2-4, is EAGVTQFPSHSVIEKGQTVTLRCDPISGHDNLYWYRRVMGKEIKFLLHFVKESKQDESGMPNNRFLAERTGGTYSTLKVQPAELEDSGVYFCASSQIQGGKNIQYFGAGTRLSVL.

The chain couples TRBV6-1 to TRBJ2-3; D assignment may be TRBD1 or TRBD2 (5 bases each). The CDR3 loop spans 12 amino acids. Trimming shortened V by 6 bases and J by 5 bases, and 9 bases separated the two germline ends. CDR1 and CDR2 (germline): MNHNS, SASEGT. The CDR3: CASRSGQDTQYF. In nucleotides, the CDR3 is TGTGCCAGCAGGAGCGGACAAGATACGCAGTATTTT.